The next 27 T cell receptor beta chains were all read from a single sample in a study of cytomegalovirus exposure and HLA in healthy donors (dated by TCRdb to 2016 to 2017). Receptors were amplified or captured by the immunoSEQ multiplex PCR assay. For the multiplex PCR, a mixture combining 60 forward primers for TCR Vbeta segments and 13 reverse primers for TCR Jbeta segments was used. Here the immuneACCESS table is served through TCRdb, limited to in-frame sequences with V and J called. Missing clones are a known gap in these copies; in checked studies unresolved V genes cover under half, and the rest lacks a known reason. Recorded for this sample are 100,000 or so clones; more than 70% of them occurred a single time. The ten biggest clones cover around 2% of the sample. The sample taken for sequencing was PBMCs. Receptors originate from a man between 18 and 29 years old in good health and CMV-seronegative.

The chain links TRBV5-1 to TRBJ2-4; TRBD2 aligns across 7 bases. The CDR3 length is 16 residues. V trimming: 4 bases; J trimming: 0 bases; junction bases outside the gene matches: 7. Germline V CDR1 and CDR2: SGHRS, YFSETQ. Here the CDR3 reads CASSGEGLAAKNIQYF. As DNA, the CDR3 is TGCGCCAGCAGCGGGGAGGGTCTCGCAGCCAAAAACATTCAGTACTTC. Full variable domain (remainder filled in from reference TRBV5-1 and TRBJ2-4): KAGVTQTPRYLIKTRGQQVTLSCSPISGHRSVSWYQQTPGQGLQFLFEYFSETQRNKGNFPGRFSGRQFSNSRSEMNVSTLELGDSALYLCASSGEGLAAKNIQYFGAGTRLSVL.

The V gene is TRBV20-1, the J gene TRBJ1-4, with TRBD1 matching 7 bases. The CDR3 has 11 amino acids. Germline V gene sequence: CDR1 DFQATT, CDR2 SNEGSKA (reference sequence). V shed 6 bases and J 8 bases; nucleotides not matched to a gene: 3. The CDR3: CSALRGEKLFF. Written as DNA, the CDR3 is TGCAGTGCCCTCAGGGGGGAAAAACTGTTTTTT.

The CDR3 nucleotides are TGTGCCAGCAGTTTACGGGTCTGGCAGGGGGGACCCGGCGAGCAGTACTTC. This sequence encodes CASSLRVWQGGPGEQYF. The chain joins TRBV28 to TRBJ2-7, with D possibly matching TRBD1 (7 bases). The CDR3 has 17 residues. V lost 2 bases and J lost 6, with 23 bases in between. CDR1 MDHEN and CDR2 SYDVKM come from the germline V gene.

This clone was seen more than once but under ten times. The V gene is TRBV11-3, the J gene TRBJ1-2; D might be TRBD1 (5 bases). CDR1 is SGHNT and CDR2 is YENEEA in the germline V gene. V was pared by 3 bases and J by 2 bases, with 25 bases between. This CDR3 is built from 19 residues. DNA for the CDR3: TGTGCCAGCAGCTTGGTACGAGCAACCACAAAACCAGGGAACTATGGCTACACCTTC. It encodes CASSLVRATTKPGNYGYTF.

Written as DNA, the CDR3 is TGTGCCAGCTCGGCAGAGGGGGGACTAGCGGGCTACAATGAGCAGTTCTTC. It translates to CASSAEGGLAGYNEQFF. The rearrangement joins TRBV18 to TRBJ2-1; 12 bases map to TRBD2. The CDR3 is 17 amino acids. J was trimmed by 3 bases and V by 6 bases; bases with no gene match: 9. Germline V gives CDR1 KGHSH, CDR2 LQKENI.

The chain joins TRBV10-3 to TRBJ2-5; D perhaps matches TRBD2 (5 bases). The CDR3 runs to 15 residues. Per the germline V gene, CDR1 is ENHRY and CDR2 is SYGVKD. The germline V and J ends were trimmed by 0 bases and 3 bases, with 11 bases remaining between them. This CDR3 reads CAISESTPGKETQYF. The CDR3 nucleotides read TGTGCCATCAGTGAGTCAACACCGGGGAAAGAGACCCAGTACTTC.

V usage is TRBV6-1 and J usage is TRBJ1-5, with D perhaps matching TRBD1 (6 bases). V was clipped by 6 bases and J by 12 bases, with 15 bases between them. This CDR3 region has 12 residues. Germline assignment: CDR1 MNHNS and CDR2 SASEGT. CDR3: CASSRGGEGQHF. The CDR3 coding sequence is TGTGCCAGCAGCAGGGGCGGGGAGGGCCAGCATTTT.

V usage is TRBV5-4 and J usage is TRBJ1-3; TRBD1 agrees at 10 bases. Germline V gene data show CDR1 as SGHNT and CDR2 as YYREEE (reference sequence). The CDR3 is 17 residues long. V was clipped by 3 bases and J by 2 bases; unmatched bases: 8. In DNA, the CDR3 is TGTGCCAGCAGCTCTGCCCGGGACAGGGGTGCTGGAAACACCATATATTTT. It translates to CASSSARDRGAGNTIYF.

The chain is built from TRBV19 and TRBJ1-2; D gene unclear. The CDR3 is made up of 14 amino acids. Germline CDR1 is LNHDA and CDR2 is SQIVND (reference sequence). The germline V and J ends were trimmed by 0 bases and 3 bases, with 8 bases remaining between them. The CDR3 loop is CASSIDHGDYGYTF. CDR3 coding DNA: TGTGCCAGTAGTATAGATCACGGGGACTATGGCTACACCTTC.

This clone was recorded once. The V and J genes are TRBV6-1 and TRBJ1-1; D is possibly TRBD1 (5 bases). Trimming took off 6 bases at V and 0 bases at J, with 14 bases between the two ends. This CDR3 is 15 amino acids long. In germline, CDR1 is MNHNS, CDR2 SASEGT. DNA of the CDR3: TGTGCCAGCAGCCCCGACAGAAGTATGAACACTGAAGCTTTCTTT. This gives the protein CASSPDRSMNTEAFF.

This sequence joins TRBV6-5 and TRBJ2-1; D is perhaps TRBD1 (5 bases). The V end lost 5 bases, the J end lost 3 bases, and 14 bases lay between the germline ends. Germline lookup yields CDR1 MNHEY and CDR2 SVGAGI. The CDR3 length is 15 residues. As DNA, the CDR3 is TGTGCCAGCAGTGCGGCAGGGCTAAACTACAATGAGCAGTTCTTC. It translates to CASSAAGLNYNEQFF.

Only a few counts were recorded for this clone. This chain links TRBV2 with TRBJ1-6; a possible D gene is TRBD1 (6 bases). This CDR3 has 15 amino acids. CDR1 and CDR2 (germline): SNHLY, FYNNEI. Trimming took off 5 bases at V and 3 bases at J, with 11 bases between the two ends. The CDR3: CASSNGQIYNSPLHF. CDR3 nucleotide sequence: TGTGCCAGCAGTAACGGACAGATCTATAATTCACCCCTCCACTTT.

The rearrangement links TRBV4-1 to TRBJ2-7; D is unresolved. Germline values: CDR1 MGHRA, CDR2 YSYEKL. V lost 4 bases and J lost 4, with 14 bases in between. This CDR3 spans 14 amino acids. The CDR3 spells CASSPAAVSYEQYF. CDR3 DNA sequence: TGCGCCAGCAGCCCGGCGGCAGTATCTTACGAGCAGTACTTC.

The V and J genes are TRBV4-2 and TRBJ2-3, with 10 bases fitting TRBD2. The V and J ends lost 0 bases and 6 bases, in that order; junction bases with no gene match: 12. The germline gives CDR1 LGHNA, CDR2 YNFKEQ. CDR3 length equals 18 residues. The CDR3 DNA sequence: TGTGCCAGCAGCCAAGATATCCAGCGGGGGGGCTGGGGGGATACGCAGTATTTT. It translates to CASSQDIQRGGWGDTQYF.

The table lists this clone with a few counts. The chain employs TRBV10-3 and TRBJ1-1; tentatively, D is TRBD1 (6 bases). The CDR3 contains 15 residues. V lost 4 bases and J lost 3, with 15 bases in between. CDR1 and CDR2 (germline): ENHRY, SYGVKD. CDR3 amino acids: CAISAGAGADTEAFF. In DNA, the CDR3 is TGTGCCATCAGTGCGGGTGCAGGGGCCGACACTGAAGCTTTCTTT.

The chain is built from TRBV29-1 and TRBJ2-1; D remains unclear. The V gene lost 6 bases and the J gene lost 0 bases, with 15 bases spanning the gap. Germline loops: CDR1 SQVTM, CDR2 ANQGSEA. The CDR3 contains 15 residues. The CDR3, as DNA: TGCAGCGTGATGACTGGTGGAAGCTCCTACAATGAGCAGTTCTTC. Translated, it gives CSVMTGGSSYNEQFF.

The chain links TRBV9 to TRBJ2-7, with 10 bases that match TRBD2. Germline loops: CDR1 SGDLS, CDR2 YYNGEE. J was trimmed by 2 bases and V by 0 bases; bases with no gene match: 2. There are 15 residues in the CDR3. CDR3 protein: CASSVGLAGAYEQYF. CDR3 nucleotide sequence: TGTGCCAGCAGCGTAGGTCTAGCGGGGGCCTACGAGCAGTACTTC.

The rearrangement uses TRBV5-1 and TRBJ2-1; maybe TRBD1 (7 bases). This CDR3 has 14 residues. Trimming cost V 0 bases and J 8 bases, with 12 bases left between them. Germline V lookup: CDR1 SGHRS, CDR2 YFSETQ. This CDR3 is CASSLVTGEDEQFF. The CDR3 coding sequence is TGCGCCAGCAGCTTGGTTACAGGGGAGGATGAGCAGTTCTTC.

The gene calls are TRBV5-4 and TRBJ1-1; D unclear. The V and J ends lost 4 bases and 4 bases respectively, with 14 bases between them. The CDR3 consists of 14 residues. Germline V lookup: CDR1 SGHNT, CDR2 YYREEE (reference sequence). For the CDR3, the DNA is TGTGCCAGCAGCGGCGATCCCGGAGGCACTGAAGCTTTCTTT. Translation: CASSGDPGGTEAFF.

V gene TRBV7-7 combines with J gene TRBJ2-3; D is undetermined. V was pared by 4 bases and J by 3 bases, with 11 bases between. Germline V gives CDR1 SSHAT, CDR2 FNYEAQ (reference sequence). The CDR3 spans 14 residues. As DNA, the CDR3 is TGTGCCAGCAGCTCCCAGTTGTTAACAGATACGCAGTATTTT. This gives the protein CASSSQLLTDTQYF.

This chain's CDR3 is CASSLGREPQHF. CDR3 nucleotides: TGTGCCAGCAGCTTAGGCCGGGAGCCCCAGCATTTT. The rearrangement joins TRBV13 to TRBJ1-5; no clear D gene. The CDR3 loop spans 12 amino acids. The V end was cut by 0 bases, the J end by 8 bases, with 5 bases between. Germline V gene sequence: CDR1 PRHDT, CDR2 FYEKMQ (reference sequence).

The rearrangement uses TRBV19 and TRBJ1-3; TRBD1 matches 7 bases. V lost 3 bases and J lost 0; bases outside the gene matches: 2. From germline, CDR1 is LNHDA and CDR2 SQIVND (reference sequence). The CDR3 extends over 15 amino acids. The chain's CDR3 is CASSMGTDSGNTIYF. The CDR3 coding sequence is TGTGCCAGTAGTATGGGGACAGACTCTGGAAACACCATATATTTT.

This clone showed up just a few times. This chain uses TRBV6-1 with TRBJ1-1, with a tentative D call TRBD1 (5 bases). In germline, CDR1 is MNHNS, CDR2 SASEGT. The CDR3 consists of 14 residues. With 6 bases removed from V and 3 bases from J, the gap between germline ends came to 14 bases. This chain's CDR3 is CASRLTSGYTEAFF. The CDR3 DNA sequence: TGTGCCAGCAGGCTAACTTCAGGGTACACTGAAGCTTTCTTT.

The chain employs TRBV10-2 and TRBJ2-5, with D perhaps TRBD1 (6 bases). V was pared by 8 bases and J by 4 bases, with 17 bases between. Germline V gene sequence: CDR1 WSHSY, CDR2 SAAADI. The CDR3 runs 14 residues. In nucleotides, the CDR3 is TGCGCCAGCGGTGGGACAACACAGGGAGAGACCCAGTACTTC. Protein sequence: CASGGTTQGETQYF.

CDR3 DNA: TGTGCCAGCACCCGAAGCGGGGACGCCTATAATTCACCCCTCCACTTT. Its protein is CASTRSGDAYNSPLHF. The J gene is TRBJ1-6, the V gene TRBV28; tentative D call: TRBD1 (5 bases). The CDR3 has 16 residues. Germline V gene sequence: CDR1 MDHEN, CDR2 SYDVKM. V lost 7 bases to trimming and J lost 2 bases, with 15 bases between them.

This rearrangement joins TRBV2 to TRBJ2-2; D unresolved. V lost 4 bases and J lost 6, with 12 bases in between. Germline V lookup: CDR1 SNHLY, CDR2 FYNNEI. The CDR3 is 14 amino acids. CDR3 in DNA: TGTGCCAGCAGTGTTCTTGTCTCGGCCGGGGAGCTGTTTTTT. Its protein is CASSVLVSAGELFF.

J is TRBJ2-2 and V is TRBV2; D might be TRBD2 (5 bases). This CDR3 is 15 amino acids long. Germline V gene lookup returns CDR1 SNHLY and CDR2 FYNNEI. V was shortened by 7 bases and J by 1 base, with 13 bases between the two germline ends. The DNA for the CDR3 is TGTGCCAGCACCCCCGCGGGCCAGAACACCGGGGAGCTGTTTTTT. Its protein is CASTPAGQNTGELFF.